What follows is one T cell receptor beta chain and its context. Its antigen remains unidentified. Other DNA sequences in the sample encode the same CDR3. The protocol was immunoSEQ multiplex PCR, while the TCRdb copy is restricted to in-frame clones and leaves out a portion. The table has about 990,000 clones, more than 75% seen once. This record belongs to a study of shared clonotypes between healthy human individuals. Study findings and constraints: Estimated richness values were generally larger in naive subsets than in memory subsets. Few donors limited the genetic and exposure-history diversity represented.

The CDR3 length is 12 residues. The germline V gene has CDR1 MDHEN and CDR2 SYDVKM. V shed 3 bases and J shed 3 bases, with 6 bases lying between them. The donors, healthy adults who were HIV-negative, had experienced no recent acute infections or vaccinations. Source material: memory CD4+ T cells from PBMCs. Sample subset: CD45RA-negative fraction. V usage is TRBV28 and J usage is TRBJ2-7; D not resolved. The receptor's source is a man between 18 and 35 years old in good health. Some clones in this sample may be carry-over from other donors' samples. The chain's CDR3 is CASSLAGYEQYF. The CDR3 DNA is TGTGCCAGCAGTTTGGCCGGCTACGAGCAGTACTTC.